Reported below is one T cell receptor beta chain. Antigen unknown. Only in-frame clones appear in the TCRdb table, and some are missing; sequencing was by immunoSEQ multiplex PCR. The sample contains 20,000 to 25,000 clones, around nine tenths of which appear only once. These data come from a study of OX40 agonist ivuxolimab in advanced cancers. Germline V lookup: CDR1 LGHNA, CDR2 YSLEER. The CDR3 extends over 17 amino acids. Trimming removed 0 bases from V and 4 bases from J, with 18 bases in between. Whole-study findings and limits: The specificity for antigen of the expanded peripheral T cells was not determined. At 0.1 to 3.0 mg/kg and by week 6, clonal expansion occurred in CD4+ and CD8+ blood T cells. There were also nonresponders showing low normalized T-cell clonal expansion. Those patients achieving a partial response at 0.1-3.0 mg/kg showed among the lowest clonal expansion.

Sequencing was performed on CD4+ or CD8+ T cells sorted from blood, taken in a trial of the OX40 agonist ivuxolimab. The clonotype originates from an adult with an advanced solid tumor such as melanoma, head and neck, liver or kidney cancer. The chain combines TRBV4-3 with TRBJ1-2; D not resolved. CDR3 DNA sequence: TGCGCCAGCAGCCAAGATTCGGGTCGAGGGTCGAGCTATGGCTACACCTTC. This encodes CASSQDSGRGSSYGYTF.